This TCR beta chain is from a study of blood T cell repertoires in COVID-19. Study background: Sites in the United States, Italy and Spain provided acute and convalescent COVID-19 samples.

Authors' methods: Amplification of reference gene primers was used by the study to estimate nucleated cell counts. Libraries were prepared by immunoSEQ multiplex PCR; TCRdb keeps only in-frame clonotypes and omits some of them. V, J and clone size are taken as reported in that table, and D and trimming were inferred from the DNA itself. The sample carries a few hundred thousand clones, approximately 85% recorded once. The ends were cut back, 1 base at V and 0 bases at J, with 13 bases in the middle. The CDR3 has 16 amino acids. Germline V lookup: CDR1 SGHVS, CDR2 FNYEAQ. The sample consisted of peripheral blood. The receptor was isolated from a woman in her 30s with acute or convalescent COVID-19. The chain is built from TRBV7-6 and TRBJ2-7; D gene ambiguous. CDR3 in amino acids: CASSLEFSGHSYEQYF. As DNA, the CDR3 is TGTGCCAGCAGCTTAGAGTTTTCAGGCCACTCCTACGAGCAGTACTTC.